This T cell receptor beta chain derives from a study of OX40 agonist ivuxolimab in advanced cancers. Clones were sequenced by immunoSEQ multiplex PCR, and TCRdb holds only the in-frame ones, with some missing. The sample lists 50,000 to 65,000 clones, over 90% seen once, with roughly 13% in the top ten. The CDR3 has 15 amino acids. Germline V CDR1 and CDR2: PRHDT, FYEKMQ (reference sequence). V lost 1 base, J lost 4 bases, and 10 bases lay in between. This specimen consisted of CD4+ or CD8+ T cells sorted from blood, obtained in a trial of the OX40 agonist ivuxolimab. This clonotype was obtained from an adult with an advanced solid tumor such as melanoma, head and neck, liver or kidney cancer. The rearrangement joins TRBV13 to TRBJ2-2; D remains ambiguous. In nucleotides, the CDR3 is TGTGCCAGCAGCTTAGCCCAACACACCACCGGGGAGCTGTTTTTT. Protein product: CASSLAQHTTGELFF.